The source of this T cell receptor (beta chain) is a study of blood T cell repertoires in COVID-19 (dated by TCRdb to about 2020). A note on the overall study: Samples covering the acute and convalescent phases of COVID-19 were provided by collaborators in the United States, Italy and Spain. The material from the prospective study consisted of cDNA or gDNA derived from T cells, B-cell-depleted T cells, or PBMCs. Deeply sampled blood TCRbeta repertoires from subjects exposed to, actively infected with, or recovered from COVID-19 were included in the dataset. A freely available public database, intended as a resource for researchers studying the immune response to SARS-CoV-2, is where the repertoires were released. Samples came from the ongoing ImmuneRACE study (first 160 participants) plus 1,254 subjects from 6 global collaborators. A de-identified subject ID, COVID-19 status, age in years and sex were almost always included in the sample metadata. Where available, HLA class I and class II types were taken from metadata supplied by the sample provider and were not determined by assay-based typing.

The collaborating institutions used their own protocols to collect whole blood in K2EDTA tubes. For TCRbeta analysis, collaborators shipped samples as frozen whole blood, isolated PBMCs, or DNA extracted from either of those sample types. Findings and caveats that apply to the study as a whole: Clinical and demographic metadata were provided uncurated, with the amount varying by source and participant.

To note about this clone: What antigen it recognizes has not been identified. No qualities accompany the bases; no much larger clone lies one base away.

TCRbeta CDR3 regions were amplified from genomic DNA by means of the immunoSEQ Assay, a bias-controlled multiplex PCR. In the paper's pipeline: The number of nucleated cells in each sample was estimated from the amplification of reference gene primers within the assay. To quantify the absolute abundance of each unique TCRbeta CDR3 rearrangement, sequence reads were collapsed and filtered. For each sample, productive Simpson clonality was calculated as the square root of Simpson's diversity index across productive rearrangements. As stored in TCRdb, this immuneACCESS dataset retains in-frame rearrangements with V and J assigned. A fraction of the clones does not appear; measured against another copy, unresolved V genes explain less than half of the discrepancy, and the remainder lacks a known reason. V and J calls and clone size are copied from that table; D and trimming were computed from the DNA. The sample includes 150,000 to 200,000 clones, with around 86% observed a single time. The top ten hold roughly 8.2% of the sample.

The sample was peripheral blood. The clonotype was recovered from a man aged 60 to 69 with acute or convalescent COVID-19.

Here is the DNA: TGTGCCAGCAGCTTCAAGCGGGAGAGGTACAATGAGCAGTTCTTC. It translates to CASSFKRERYNEQFF. Rearrangement joined TRBV7-3 to TRBJ2-1, and 8 junction bases match TRBD2. The germline V gene encodes CDR1 SGHTA and CDR2 FQGTGA. Unmatched junction bases come to 5, with V trimmed by 3 bases and J by 4 bases. From its cysteine to its phenylalanine, the CDR3 spans 15 amino acids. Kept here is only the CDR3 DNA, which spans 45 bases and is read in frame from base 1. The CDR3 plus the reference TRBV7-3 and TRBJ2-1 genes for the other parts give the full variable domain: GAGVSQTPSNKVTEKGKYVELRCDPISGHTALYWYRQSLGQGPEFLIYFQGTGAADDSGLPNDRFFAVRPEGSVSTLKIQRTERGDSAVYLCASSFKRERYNEQFFGPGTRLTVL.